The T cell receptor beta chain described here comes from a study of a mutant IDH1 vaccine in newly diagnosed glioma. The V gene's germline CDR1 is MGHRA and CDR2 YSYEKL. V shed 4 bases, J shed 1 base, and the junction held 7 bases outside the gene matches. This CDR3 contains 15 residues. As concerns this clone: Its antigen is still unknown.

Time point indicated: week 23, last vaccination. What each vaccine dose contained was 300 ug of mutant IDH1 20-mer peptide, accompanied by topical imiquimod. Profiling relied on immunoSEQ multiplex PCR, and the TCRdb table lists in-frame clones only, not all of them. The sample carries more than 20,000 clones, roughly four fifths recorded once. V usage is TRBV4-1 and J usage is TRBJ2-7; TRBD1 agrees at 7 bases. Sequences were derived from PBMCs, sampled from a glioma patient whose treatment included an IDH1 peptide vaccine. This clonotype originated in a young man with glioma. The CDR3 DNA reads as TGCGCCAGCAGCCCACCTGGACAGGCATCCTACGAGCAGTACTTC. The encoded protein is CASSPPGQASYEQYF.